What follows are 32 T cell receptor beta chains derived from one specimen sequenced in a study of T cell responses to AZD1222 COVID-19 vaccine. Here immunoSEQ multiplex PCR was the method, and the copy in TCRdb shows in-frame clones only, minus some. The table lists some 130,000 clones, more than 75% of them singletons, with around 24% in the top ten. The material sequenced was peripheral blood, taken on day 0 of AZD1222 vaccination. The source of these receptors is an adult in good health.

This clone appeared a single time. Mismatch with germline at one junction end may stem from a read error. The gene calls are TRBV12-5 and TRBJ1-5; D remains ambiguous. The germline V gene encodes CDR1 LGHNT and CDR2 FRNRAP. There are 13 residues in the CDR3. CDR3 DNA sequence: TGTGCTAGTGGCTTGGGAAGCAATCAGCCCCAGCATTTT. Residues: CASGLGSNQPQHF.

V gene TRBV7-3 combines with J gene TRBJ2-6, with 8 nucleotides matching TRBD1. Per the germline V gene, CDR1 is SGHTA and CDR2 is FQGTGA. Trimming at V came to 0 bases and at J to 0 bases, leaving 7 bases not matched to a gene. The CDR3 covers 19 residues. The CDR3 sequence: CASSLTGQGGLSGANVLTF. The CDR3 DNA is TGTGCCAGCAGCTTAACCGGACAGGGTGGGCTCTCTGGGGCCAACGTCCTGACTTTC. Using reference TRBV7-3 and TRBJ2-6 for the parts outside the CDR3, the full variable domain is GAGVSQTPSNKVTEKGKYVELRCDPISGHTALYWYRQSLGQGPEFLIYFQGTGAADDSGLPNDRFFAVRPEGSVSTLKIQRTERGDSAVYLCASSLTGQGGLSGANVLTFGAGSRLTVL.

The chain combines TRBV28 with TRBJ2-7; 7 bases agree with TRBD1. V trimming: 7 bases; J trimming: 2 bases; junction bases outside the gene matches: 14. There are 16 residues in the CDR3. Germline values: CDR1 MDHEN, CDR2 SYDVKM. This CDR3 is CASTTAGTVTTYEQYF. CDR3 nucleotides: TGTGCCAGCACCACAGCCGGGACAGTTACTACCTACGAGCAGTACTTC. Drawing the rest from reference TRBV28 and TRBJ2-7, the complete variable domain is DVKVTQSSRYLVKRTGEKVFLECVQDMDHENMFWYRQDPGLGLRLIYFSYDVKMKEKGDIPEGYSVSREKKERFSLILESASTNQTSMYLCASTTAGTVTTYEQYFGPGTRLTVT.

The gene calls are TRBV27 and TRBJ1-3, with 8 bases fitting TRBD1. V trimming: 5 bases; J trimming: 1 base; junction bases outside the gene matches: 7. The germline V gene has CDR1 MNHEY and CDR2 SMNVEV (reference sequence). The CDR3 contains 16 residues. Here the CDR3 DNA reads TGTGCCAGCAGTAGGCAGGGGGCTGGGTCTGGAAACACCATATATTTT. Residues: CASSRQGAGSGNTIYF.

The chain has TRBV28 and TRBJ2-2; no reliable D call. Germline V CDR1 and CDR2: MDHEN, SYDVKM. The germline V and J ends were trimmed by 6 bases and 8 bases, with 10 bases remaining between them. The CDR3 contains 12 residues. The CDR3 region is CASRVSIGELFF. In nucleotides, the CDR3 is TGTGCCAGCAGAGTTTCTATAGGGGAGCTGTTTTTT.

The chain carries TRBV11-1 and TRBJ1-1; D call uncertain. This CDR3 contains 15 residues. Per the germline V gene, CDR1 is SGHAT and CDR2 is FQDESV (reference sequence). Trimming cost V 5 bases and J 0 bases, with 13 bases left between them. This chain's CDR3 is CASSAVSGLNTEAFF. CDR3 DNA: TGTGCCAGCAGCGCCGTCAGTGGCCTGAACACTGAAGCTTTCTTT.

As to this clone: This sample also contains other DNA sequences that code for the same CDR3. The CDR3 DNA follows: TGTGCCAGTAGTATAGGCGGGGGGCGGACTGAAGCTTTCTTT. Translating gives CASSIGGGRTEAFF. J is TRBJ1-1 and V is TRBV19, with D tentatively TRBD1 (6 bases). The V end was cut by 1 base, the J end by 5 bases, with 11 bases between. Germline V CDR1 and CDR2: LNHDA, SQIVND (reference sequence). The CDR3 runs to 14 residues.

The DNA of the CDR3 is TGCGCCAGCAGCTCCCGAAGGGTCCAGGGTGCTTCCTACGAGCAGTACTTC. Protein: CASSSRRVQGASYEQYF. V gene TRBV5-1 combines with J gene TRBJ2-7; TRBD1 is a possible D gene (5 bases). The CDR3 is 17 amino acids. Trimming removed 3 bases at V and 1 base at J, with 20 bases between. Germline V gene sequence: CDR1 SGHRS, CDR2 YFSETQ. Supplemented by reference TRBV5-1 and TRBJ2-7, the full variable domain reads KAGVTQTPRYLIKTRGQQVTLSCSPISGHRSVSWYQQTPGQGLQFLFEYFSETQRNKGNFPGRFSGRQFSNSRSEMNVSTLELGDSALYLCASSSRRVQGASYEQYFGPGTRLTVT.

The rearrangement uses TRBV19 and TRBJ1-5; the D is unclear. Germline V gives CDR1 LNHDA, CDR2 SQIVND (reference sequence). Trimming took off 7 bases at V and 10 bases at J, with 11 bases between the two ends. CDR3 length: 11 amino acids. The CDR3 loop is CASTPGGPQHF. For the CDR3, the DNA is TGTGCCAGTACCCCCGGAGGCCCCCAGCATTTT.

CDR3 amino acids: CASSFSSGEQYF. CDR3 in DNA: TGTGCCAGCAGTTTCTCTTCGGGGGAGCAGTACTTC. The chain uses TRBV12-3 or TRBV12-4 and TRBJ2-7; possible D gene TRBD2, 5 bases. Trimming took off 3 bases at V and 7 bases at J, with 10 bases between the two ends. The CDR3 has 12 residues.

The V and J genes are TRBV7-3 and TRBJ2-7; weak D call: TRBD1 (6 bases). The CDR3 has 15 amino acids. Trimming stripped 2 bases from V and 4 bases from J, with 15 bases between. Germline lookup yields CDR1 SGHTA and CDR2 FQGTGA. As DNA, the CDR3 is TGTGCCAGCAGCTTATCCCCCCTCAGGGGTTACGAGCAGTACTTC. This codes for CASSLSPLRGYEQYF.

The CDR3 sequence is CASSPGLLLGYGYTF. For the CDR3, the DNA is TGTGCCAGCAGCCCGGGACTCCTCTTAGGTTATGGCTACACCTTC. J is TRBJ1-2 and V is TRBV9, with D possibly matching TRBD1 (5 bases). Germline CDR1 SGDLS, CDR2 YYNGEE. The CDR3 loop spans 15 amino acids. Trimming shortened V by 4 bases and J by 5 bases, and 18 bases separated the two germline ends.

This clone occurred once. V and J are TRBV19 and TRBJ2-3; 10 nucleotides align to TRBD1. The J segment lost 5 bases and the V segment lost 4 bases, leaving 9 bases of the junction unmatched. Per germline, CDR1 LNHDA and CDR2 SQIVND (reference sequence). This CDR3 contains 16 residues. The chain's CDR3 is CASSTPSGQGKDTQYF. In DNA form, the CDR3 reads TGTGCCAGTAGTACCCCTTCGGGACAGGGGAAAGATACGCAGTATTTT.

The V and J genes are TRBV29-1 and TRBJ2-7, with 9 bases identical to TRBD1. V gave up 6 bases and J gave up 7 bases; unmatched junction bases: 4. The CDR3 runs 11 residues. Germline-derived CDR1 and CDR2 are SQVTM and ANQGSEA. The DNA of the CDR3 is TGCAGCGTCGGGACAGGGTATGAGCAGTACTTC. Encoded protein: CSVGTGYEQYF.

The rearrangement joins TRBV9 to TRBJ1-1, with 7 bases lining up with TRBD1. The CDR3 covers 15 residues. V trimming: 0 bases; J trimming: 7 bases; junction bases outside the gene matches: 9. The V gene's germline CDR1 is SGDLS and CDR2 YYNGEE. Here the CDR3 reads CASSVGEQGYSEAFF. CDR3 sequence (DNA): TGTGCCAGCAGCGTAGGGGAACAGGGGTATAGTGAAGCTTTCTTT.

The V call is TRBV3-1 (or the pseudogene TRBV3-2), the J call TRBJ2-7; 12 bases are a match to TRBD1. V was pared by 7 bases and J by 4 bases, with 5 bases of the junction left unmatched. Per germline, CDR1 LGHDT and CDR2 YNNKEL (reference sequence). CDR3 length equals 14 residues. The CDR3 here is CASTVGQGAYEQYF. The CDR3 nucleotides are TGTGCCAGCACGGTGGGACAGGGGGCTTACGAGCAGTACTTC.

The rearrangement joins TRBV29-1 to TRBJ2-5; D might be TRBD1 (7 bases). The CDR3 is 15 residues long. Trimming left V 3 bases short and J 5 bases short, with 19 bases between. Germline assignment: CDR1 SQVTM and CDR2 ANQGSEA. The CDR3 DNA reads TGCAGCGTTGACGGAACGAAACAGGGGAGGGAGACCCAGTACTTC. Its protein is CSVDGTKQGRETQYF.

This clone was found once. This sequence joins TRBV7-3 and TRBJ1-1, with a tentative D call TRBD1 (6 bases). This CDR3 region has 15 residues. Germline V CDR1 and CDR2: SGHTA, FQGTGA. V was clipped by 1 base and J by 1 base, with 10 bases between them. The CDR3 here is CASSLMGAGNTEAFF. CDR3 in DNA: TGTGCCAGCAGCTTAATGGGGGCTGGGAACACTGAAGCTTTCTTT.

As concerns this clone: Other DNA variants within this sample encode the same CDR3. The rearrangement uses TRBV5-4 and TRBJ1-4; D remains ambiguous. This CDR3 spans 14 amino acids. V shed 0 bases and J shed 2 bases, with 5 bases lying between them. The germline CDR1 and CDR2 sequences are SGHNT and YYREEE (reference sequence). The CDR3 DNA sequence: TGTGCCAGCAGCTTGGGTGGGACTAATGAAAAACTGTTTTTT. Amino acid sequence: CASSLGGTNEKLFF.

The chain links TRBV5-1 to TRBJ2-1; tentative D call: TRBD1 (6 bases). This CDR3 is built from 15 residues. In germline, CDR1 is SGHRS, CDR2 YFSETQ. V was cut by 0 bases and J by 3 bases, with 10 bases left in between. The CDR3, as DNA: TGCGCCAGCAGCTTGGAAGGGGACATCTACAATGAGCAGTTCTTC. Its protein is CASSLEGDIYNEQFF.

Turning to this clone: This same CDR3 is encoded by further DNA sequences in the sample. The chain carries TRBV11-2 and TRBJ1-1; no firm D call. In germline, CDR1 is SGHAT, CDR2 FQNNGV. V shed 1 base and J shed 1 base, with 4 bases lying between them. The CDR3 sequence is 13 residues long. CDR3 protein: CASSLGRNTEAFF. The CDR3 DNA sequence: TGTGCCAGCAGCTTAGGGAGGAACACTGAAGCTTTCTTT.

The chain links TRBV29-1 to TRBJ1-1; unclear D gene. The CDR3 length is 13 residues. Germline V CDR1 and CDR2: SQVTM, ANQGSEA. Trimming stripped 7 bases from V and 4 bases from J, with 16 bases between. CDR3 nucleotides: TGCAGCGGATCCAACGGGAGGGCCACTGAAGCTTTCTTT. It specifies CSGSNGRATEAFF.

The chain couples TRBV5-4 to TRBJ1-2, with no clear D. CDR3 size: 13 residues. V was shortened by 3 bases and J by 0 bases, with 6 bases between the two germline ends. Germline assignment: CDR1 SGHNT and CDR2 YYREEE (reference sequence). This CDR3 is CASSWASNYGYTF. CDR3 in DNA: TGTGCCAGCAGCTGGGCGTCTAACTATGGCTACACCTTC.

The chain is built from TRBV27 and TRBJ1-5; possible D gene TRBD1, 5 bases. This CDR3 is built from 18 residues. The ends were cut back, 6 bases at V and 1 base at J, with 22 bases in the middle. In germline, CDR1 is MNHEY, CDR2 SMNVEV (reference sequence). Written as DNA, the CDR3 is TGTGCCAGCAGAGCCGCACCTTTCCCGGGGCAGAGCAATCAGCCCCAGCATTTT. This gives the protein CASRAAPFPGQSNQPQHF.

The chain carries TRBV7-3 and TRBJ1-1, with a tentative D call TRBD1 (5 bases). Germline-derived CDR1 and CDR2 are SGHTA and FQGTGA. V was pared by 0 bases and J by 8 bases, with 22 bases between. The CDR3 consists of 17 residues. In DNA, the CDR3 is TGTGCCAGCAGCTTAACGTTAATTACAGGCGGACTGGGAGAAGCTTTCTTT. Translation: CASSLTLITGGLGEAFF.

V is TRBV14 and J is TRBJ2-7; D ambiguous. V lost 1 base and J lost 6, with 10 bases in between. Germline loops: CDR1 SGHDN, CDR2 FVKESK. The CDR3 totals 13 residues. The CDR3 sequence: CASSQVLGGEQYF. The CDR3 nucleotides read TGTGCCAGCAGCCAAGTGCTGGGTGGCGAGCAGTACTTC. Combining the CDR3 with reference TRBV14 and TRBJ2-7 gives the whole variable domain EAGVTQFPSHSVIEKGQTVTLRCDPISGHDNLYWYRRVMGKEIKFLLHFVKESKQDESGMPNNRFLAERTGGTYSTLKVQPAELEDSGVYFCASSQVLGGEQYFGPGTRLTVT.

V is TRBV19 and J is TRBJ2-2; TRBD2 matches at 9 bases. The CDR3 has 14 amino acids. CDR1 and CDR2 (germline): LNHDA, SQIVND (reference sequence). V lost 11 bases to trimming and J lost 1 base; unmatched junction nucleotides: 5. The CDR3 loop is CAVWRGGNTGELFF. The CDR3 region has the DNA TGTGCCGTGTGGCGGGGGGGGAACACCGGGGAGCTGTTTTTT.

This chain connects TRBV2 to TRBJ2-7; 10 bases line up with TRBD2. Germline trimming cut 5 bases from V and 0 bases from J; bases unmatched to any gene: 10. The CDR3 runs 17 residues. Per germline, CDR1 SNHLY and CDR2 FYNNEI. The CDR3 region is CASSTLAGETPSYEQYF. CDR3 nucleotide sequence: TGTGCCAGCAGTACCCTAGCGGGGGAAACCCCCTCCTACGAGCAGTACTTC. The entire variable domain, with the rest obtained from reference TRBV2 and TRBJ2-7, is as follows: EPEVTQTPSHQVTQMGQEVILRCVPISNHLYFYWYRQILGQKVEFLVSFYNNEISEKSEIFDDQFSVERPDGSNFTLKIRSTKLEDSAMYFCASSTLAGETPSYEQYFGPGTRLTVT.

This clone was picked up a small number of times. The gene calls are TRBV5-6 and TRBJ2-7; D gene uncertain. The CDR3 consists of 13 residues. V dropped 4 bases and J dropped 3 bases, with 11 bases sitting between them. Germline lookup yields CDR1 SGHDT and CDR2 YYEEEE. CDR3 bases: TGTGCCAGCAGCCCACGTCACTTCTACGAGCAGTACTTC. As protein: CASSPRHFYEQYF.

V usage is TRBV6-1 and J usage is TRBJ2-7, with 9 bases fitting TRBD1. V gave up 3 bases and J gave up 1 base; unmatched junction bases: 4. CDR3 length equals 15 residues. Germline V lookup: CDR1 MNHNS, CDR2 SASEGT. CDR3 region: CASSDRDRASYEQYF. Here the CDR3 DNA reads TGTGCCAGCAGTGACCGGGACAGGGCTTCCTACGAGCAGTACTTC.

The DNA for the CDR3 is TGCGCCAGCGGACTACTCGGGCCGAACACTGAAGCTTTCTTT. Its protein is CASGLLGPNTEAFF. The V and J genes are TRBV5-1 and TRBJ1-1; no clear D gene. The CDR3 contains 14 residues. The germline V and J ends were trimmed by 7 bases and 1 base, with 14 bases remaining between them. CDR1 SGHRS and CDR2 YFSETQ come from the germline V gene.

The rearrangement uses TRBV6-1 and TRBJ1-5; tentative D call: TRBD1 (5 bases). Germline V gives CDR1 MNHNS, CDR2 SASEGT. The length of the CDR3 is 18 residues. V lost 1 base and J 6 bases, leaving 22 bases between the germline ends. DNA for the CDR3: TGTGCCAGCAGTGAAGAACCCTCAGGTAGGGTTGGGGGTCAGCCCCAGCATTTT. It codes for CASSEEPSGRVGGQPQHF.